This T cell receptor beta chain came from a study of T-cell reconstitution after alpha-beta-depleted transplantation in children. As it was prepared, the TCRbeta library received unique molecular identifiers. TCRdb reprocessed the PCR reads via MiXCR and lists one record per CDR3 protein. Of 400,000 to 450,000 distinct CDR3 sequences listed, around 46% are singletons. Germline-derived CDR1 and CDR2 are SGHAT and FQNNGV. This CDR3 contains 13 residues. V gave up 6 bases and J gave up 3 bases, with 9 bases separating them. The source is a girl aged 2-9 years with aplastic anemia, due to receive a stem cell transplant. V is TRBV11-2 and J is TRBJ2-1, with D possibly being TRBD2 (5 bases). Specimen: PBMCs, collected before TCRalphabeta/CD19-depleted stem cell transplant. In DNA, the CDR3 is TGTGCCAGCAGGGAGGTCGGCTACAATGAGCAGTTCTTC. Encoded protein: CASREVGYNEQFF.